This T cell receptor (beta chain) was profiled in a study of T cell clonality in common variable immunodeficiency. Notes on the study in general: Compared with healthy controls, CVID subjects showed increased TCRbeta clonality, mostly in about a third. Shared TCRbeta clones were fewer between CVID subjects than controls.

There are many counts of this clone. The antigen is undetermined. The read gets to within 3 residues of the CDR3 end, and the germline J gene fills in the rest. The CDR3 has 15 amino acids. The V gene end was trimmed by 3 bases and the J gene end by 3 bases; junction bases not matched to a gene: 5. Germline V gene sequence: CDR1 LNHDA, CDR2 SQIVND (reference sequence). Patients and controls were mostly of Caucasian heritage. Heparinized whole blood, roughly 5 to 9 ml, came from each donor. The method was immunoSEQ multiplex PCR; TCRdb's version includes in-frame clones alone and lacks a portion of them. This sample has 40,000 to 65,000 clones, each found more than once.

The receptor was isolated from a person aged 18 to 70 in good health. The V gene is TRBV19, the J gene TRBJ2-1; 7 nucleotides line up with TRBD2. The source material was peripheral blood mononuclear cells. CDR3: CASSMGGSIYNEQFF. The covered CDR3 bases are TGTGCCAGTAGTATGGGCGGGAGTATCTACAATGAG.